This T cell receptor (beta chain) was recorded in a study of blood T cell repertoires in COVID-19. Method: immunoSEQ multiplex PCR; TCRdb's copy keeps in-frame clones and lacks some. Here the sample spans 210,000 or so clones, 65% to 90% being singletons. This clone showed up just once. This TCR was sampled from a woman in her 50s with acute COVID-19. The sample consisted of PBMCs or T cells enriched from blood (not recorded which).

CDR3 residues: CASSPGQGLIRGSSYNEQFF. The CDR3, as DNA: TGCGCCAGCAGCCCAGGACAGGGGCTGATTCGGGGGAGCTCCTACAATGAGCAGTTCTTC. The V call is TRBV5-1, the J call TRBJ2-1, with 9 positions matching TRBD1. Germline assignment: CDR1 SGHRS and CDR2 YFSETQ. This CDR3 comprises 20 residues. V gave up 4 bases and J gave up 0 bases; unmatched junction bases: 17.